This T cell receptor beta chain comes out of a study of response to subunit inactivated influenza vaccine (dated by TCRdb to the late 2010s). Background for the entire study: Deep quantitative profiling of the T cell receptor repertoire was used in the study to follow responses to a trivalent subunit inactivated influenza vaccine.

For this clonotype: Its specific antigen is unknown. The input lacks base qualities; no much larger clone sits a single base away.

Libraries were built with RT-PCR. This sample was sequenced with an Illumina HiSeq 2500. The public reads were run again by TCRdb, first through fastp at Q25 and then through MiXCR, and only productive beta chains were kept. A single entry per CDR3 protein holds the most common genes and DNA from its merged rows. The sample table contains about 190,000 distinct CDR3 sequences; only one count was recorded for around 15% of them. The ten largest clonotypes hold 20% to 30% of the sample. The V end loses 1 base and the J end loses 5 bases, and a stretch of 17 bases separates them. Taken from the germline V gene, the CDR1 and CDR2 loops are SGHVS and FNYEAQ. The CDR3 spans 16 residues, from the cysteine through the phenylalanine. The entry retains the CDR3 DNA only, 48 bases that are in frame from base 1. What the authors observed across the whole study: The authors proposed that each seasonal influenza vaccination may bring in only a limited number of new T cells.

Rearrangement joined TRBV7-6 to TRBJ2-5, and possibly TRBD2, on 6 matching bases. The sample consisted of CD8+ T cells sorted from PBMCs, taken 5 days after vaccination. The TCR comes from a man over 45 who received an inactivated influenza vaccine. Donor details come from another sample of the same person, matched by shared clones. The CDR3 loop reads CASSLEVGGPAETQYF. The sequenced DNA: TGTGCCAGCAGCTTAGAAGTGGGAGGTCCTGCGGAGACCCAGTACTTC.